Below, 25 T cell receptor beta chains from the same sample are listed, as sequenced in a study of blood T cell repertoires in COVID-19. Using immunoSEQ multiplex PCR, the repertoire was profiled, and TCRdb retains in-frame clones only, with some absent. This repertoire shows about 170,000 clones, over 70% found once; its top ten account for less than 4.5%. Sequences were obtained from PBMCs or T cells enriched from blood (not recorded which). These receptors were taken from a woman in her fifties or sixties in a cohort exposed to, infected with or recovered from COVID-19 (not recorded which).

The J gene is TRBJ1-1, the V gene TRBV6-5, with D possibly matching TRBD1 (6 bases). Trimming cost V 0 bases and J 9 bases, with 11 bases left between them. The length of the CDR3 is 13 residues. Germline V CDR1 and CDR2: MNHEY, SVGAGI. Here the CDR3 reads CASSYSTGVQAFF. The CDR3 nucleotides are TGTGCCAGCAGTTACTCGACAGGAGTTCAAGCTTTCTTT.

J is TRBJ2-1 and V is TRBV4-1; 9 nucleotides match TRBD2. J gave up 8 bases and V 1 base, and 12 bases lay outside the gene matches. The CDR3 runs 17 residues. CDR1 is MGHRA, CDR2 YSYEKL, per germline. Written as DNA, the CDR3 is TGCGCCAGCAGCCAAGGTCGGGGCGGGAGGGCCCGCGATGAGCAGTTCTTC. The encoded protein is CASSQGRGGRARDEQFF.

The chain recombines TRBV7-8 with TRBJ1-5; D call uncertain. The V end lost 7 bases, the J end lost 5 bases, and 12 bases lay between the germline ends. CDR3 length: 13 amino acids. CDR1 and CDR2 from the germline V gene are SGHVS and FQNEAQ. In DNA, the CDR3 is TGTGCCAGCACCATCTTGAGGGATCAGCCCCAGCATTTT. It specifies CASTILRDQPQHF.

The V and J genes are TRBV5-1 and TRBJ1-3, with D hard to call. Germline-derived CDR1 and CDR2 are SGHRS and YFSETQ. The CDR3 spans 14 residues. Between the trimmed V and J ends, which lost 0 bases and 4 bases, there was a span of 8 bases. The DNA of the CDR3 is TGCGCCAGCAGCTTGGCCGGTGAAGGAAACACCATATATTTT. Its protein product is CASSLAGEGNTIYF.

The V call is TRBV15, the J call TRBJ2-3, with 12 bases identical to TRBD2. Germline V gene lookup returns CDR1 LNHNV and CDR2 YYDKDF (reference sequence). This CDR3 is built from 18 residues. The J segment lost 3 bases and the V segment lost 0 bases, leaving 7 bases of the junction unmatched. CDR3 amino acids: CATSRDASSGRATDTQYF. The CDR3 coding sequence is TGTGCCACCAGCAGAGATGCTTCTAGCGGGAGGGCGACAGATACGCAGTATTTT.

The genes are TRBV25-1 and TRBJ1-2; TRBD1 agrees at 9 bases. This CDR3 region has 18 residues. V lost 4 bases to trimming and J lost 6 bases; unmatched junction nucleotides: 18. CDR1 MGHDK and CDR2 SYGVNS come from the germline V gene. The CDR3 spells CASSGSGTGIVLENGYTF. CDR3 DNA: TGTGCCAGCAGTGGATCCGGGACAGGGATAGTTTTGGAAAATGGCTACACCTTC.

In its sample, this clone was seen a few times. V gene TRBV6-5 combines with J gene TRBJ2-7; D gene ambiguous. Germline CDR1 and CDR2: MNHEY and SVGAGI. V was trimmed by 10 bases and J by 4 bases, leaving 20 bases between them. The CDR3 has 14 amino acids. CDR3 coding DNA: TGTGCCACCAAAGGCGGCCTCGGGTCGTACGAGCAGTACTTC. Its protein is CATKGGLGSYEQYF.

V usage is TRBV29-1 and J usage is TRBJ2-7; TRBD1 matches 8 bases. Germline lookup yields CDR1 SQVTM and CDR2 ANQGSEA. V trimming: 6 bases; J trimming: 0 bases; junction bases outside the gene matches: 7. This CDR3 comprises 14 residues. CDR3 in amino acids: CSVIRDRSSYEQYF. The CDR3 DNA reads TGCAGCGTAATCCGGGACAGGAGCTCCTACGAGCAGTACTTC.

The chain joins TRBV2 to TRBJ1-1, with a tentative D call TRBD1 (6 bases). The CDR3 sequence is 12 residues long. The germline V gene encodes CDR1 SNHLY and CDR2 FYNNEI. Deletions cut 11 bases from V and 3 bases from J, with 13 bases between. This chain's CDR3 is CAGTGLDTEAFF. In DNA, the CDR3 is TGTGCCGGAACAGGGTTGGACACTGAAGCTTTCTTT. Looking up the rest from reference TRBV2 and TRBJ1-1 gives the full variable domain: EPEVTQTPSHQVTQMGQEVILRCVPISNHLYFYWYRQILGQKVEFLVSFYNNEISEKSEIFDDQFSVERPDGSNFTLKIRSTKLEDSAMYFCAGTGLDTEAFFGQGTRLTVV.

This chain connects TRBV5-4 to TRBJ1-4, with 7 bases aligning to TRBD1. Germline V gives CDR1 SGHNT, CDR2 YYREEE (reference sequence). The V segment lost 3 bases and the J segment 7 bases; nucleotides outside the gene matches: 6. This CDR3 has 14 residues. This CDR3 reads CASSSGGVGEKLFF. CDR3 bases: TGTGCCAGCAGCTCAGGGGGTGTCGGTGAAAAACTGTTTTTT.

The V and J genes are TRBV3-1 (or the pseudogene TRBV3-2) and TRBJ2-1; perhaps TRBD1 as D (6 bases). V shed 8 bases and J shed 2 bases, with 7 bases lying between them. This CDR3 contains 12 residues. Germline values: CDR1 LGHDT, CDR2 YNNKEL (reference sequence). CDR3 sequence reads: CASGQTYNEQFF. The DNA of the CDR3 is TGTGCCAGCGGACAGACCTACAATGAGCAGTTCTTC.

The chain couples TRBV5-1 to TRBJ1-1, with D possibly TRBD1 on 6 matching bases. This CDR3 is built from 14 residues. Looked up from germline, CDR1 is SGHRS and CDR2 is YFSETQ. Trimming left V 4 bases short and J 3 bases short, with 13 bases between. The chain's CDR3 is CASSTGAGDTEAFF. The CDR3 nucleotides are TGCGCCAGCAGCACCGGGGCAGGGGACACTGAAGCTTTCTTT.

This sequence joins TRBV7-3 and TRBJ2-1; 13 bases fit TRBD2. V shed 4 bases, J shed 8 bases, and the junction held 2 bases outside the gene matches. The CDR3 runs 14 residues. The germline V gene has CDR1 SGHTA and CDR2 FQGTGA. The CDR3 spells CASSSGLAGDEQFF. Written as DNA, the CDR3 is TGTGCCAGCAGCTCAGGACTAGCGGGAGATGAGCAGTTCTTC.

There are many counts of this clone. The chain uses TRBV30 and TRBJ2-3, with 8 bases aligning to TRBD2. The length of the CDR3 is 15 residues. CDR1 is GTSNPN and CDR2 is SVGIG in the germline V gene (reference sequence). After removal of 3 bases from V and 5 bases from J, the junction contained 10 bases not matched to a gene. The CDR3 here is CAWSPPGGVGDTQYF. Written as DNA, the CDR3 is TGTGCCTGGAGCCCTCCGGGGGGGGTGGGAGATACGCAGTATTTT.

The chain uses TRBV9 and TRBJ2-1; the D gene is possibly TRBD1 (6 bases). There are 16 residues in the CDR3. The germline gives CDR1 SGDLS, CDR2 YYNGEE. V lost 5 bases and J lost 0, with 15 bases in between. In nucleotides, the CDR3 is TGTGCCAGCAGTCGGACAGCGACGGGCTCCTACAATGAGCAGTTCTTC. Protein: CASSRTATGSYNEQFF. The variable domain in full, completed from reference TRBV9 and TRBJ2-1, reads DSGVTQTPKHLITATGQRVTLRCSPRSGDLSVYWYQQSLDQGLQFLIQYYNGEERAKGNILERFSAQQFPDLHSELNLSSLELGDSALYFCASSRTATGSYNEQFFGPGTRLTVL.

The rearrangement links TRBV9 to TRBJ2-2; 8 bases line up with TRBD2. The CDR3 is 15 residues long. Unmatched junction bases numbered 3, after V lost 3 bases and J lost 2 bases. The germline gives CDR1 SGDLS, CDR2 YYNGEE. Written as DNA, the CDR3 is TGTGCCAGCAGCGACAGCGGGAGTAACACCGGGGAGCTGTTTTTT. Translation: CASSDSGSNTGELFF.

This clone was detected a few times. The J gene is TRBJ1-5, the V gene TRBV6-5; 8 positions agree with TRBD1. CDR3 length equals 14 residues. CDR1 and CDR2 (germline): MNHEY, SVGAGI. V was pared by 7 bases and J by 6 bases, with 8 bases of the junction left unmatched. As DNA, the CDR3 is TGTGCCAGCACCCTAGGACAGGGCGGTCAGCCCCAGCATTTT. Amino acids: CASTLGQGGQPQHF.

The rearrangement uses TRBV23-1 and TRBJ2-5, with D possibly being TRBD1 (5 bases). TRBV23-1 is designated an ORF whose function remains uncertain. There are 15 residues in the CDR3. Trimming removed 2 bases from V and 5 bases from J, with 15 bases in between. CDR3: CASSQRTLMGETQYF. CDR3 sequence (DNA): TGCGCCAGCAGTCAAAGGACACTGATGGGGGAGACCCAGTACTTC.

The CDR3 coding sequence is TGTGCCAGCAGCTTGGGAGGGACGGAGACCCAGTACTTC. It specifies CASSLGGTETQYF. The gene calls are TRBV7-2 and TRBJ2-5; the match to TRBD2 covers 7 bases. CDR3 length: 13 residues. CDR1 SGHTA and CDR2 FQGNSA come from the germline V gene. V lost 3 bases, J lost 5 bases, and 3 bases stayed unmatched. Full variable domain (outside the CDR3, taken from reference TRBV7-2 and TRBJ2-5): GAGVSQSPSNKVTEKGKDVELRCDPISGHTALYWYRQSLGQGLEFLIYFQGNSAPDKSGLPSDRFSAERTGGSVSTLTIQRTQQEDSAVYLCASSLGGTETQYFGPGTRLLVL.

The V and J genes are TRBV9 and TRBJ1-2; 11 positions match TRBD1. The CDR3 loop spans 17 amino acids. Germline CDR1 is SGDLS and CDR2 is YYNGEE. V lost 4 bases to trimming and J lost 0 bases; unmatched junction nucleotides: 8. The CDR3 DNA is TGTGCCAGCAGCCCAACCCCGGGACAGGGGGCTAACTATGGCTACACCTTC. This codes for CASSPTPGQGANYGYTF. The complete variable domain, with remaining parts taken from reference TRBV9 and TRBJ1-2, reads DSGVTQTPKHLITATGQRVTLRCSPRSGDLSVYWYQQSLDQGLQFLIQYYNGEERAKGNILERFSAQQFPDLHSELNLSSLELGDSALYFCASSPTPGQGANYGYTFGSGTRLTVV.

V usage is TRBV28 and J usage is TRBJ1-2, with D perhaps matching TRBD1 (5 bases). V was clipped by 0 bases and J by 2 bases, with 10 bases between them. Germline V gene data show CDR1 as MDHEN and CDR2 as SYDVKM. CDR3 length equals 15 residues. CDR3 amino acids: CASSLWVRANYGYTF. The CDR3 DNA reads TGTGCCAGCAGTTTATGGGTCAGGGCCAACTATGGCTACACCTTC.

In its sample, this clone was seen once. CDR3 sequence (DNA): TGCGCCAGCAGCCCTTCCGATCGACAGGGGGCGCGTGACAATCAGCCCCAGCATTTT. Its translation is CASSPSDRQGARDNQPQHF. The rearrangement links TRBV5-1 to TRBJ1-5; 10 nucleotides line up with TRBD1. Germline assignment: CDR1 SGHRS and CDR2 YFSETQ. There are 19 residues in the CDR3. V shed 4 bases, J shed 3 bases, and the junction held 16 bases outside the gene matches.

The genes are TRBV15 and TRBJ2-3; unclear D gene. The CDR3 contains 13 residues. V was cut by 0 bases and J by 6 bases, with 7 bases left in between. Germline V gene data show CDR1 as LNHNV and CDR2 as YYDKDF (reference sequence). The CDR3 DNA sequence: TGTGCCACCAGCAGAGATGCCCGGGATACGCAGTATTTT. Translated, it gives CATSRDARDTQYF.

The rearrangement joins TRBV6-5 to TRBJ1-2, with 9 bases identical to TRBD1. Germline V CDR1 and CDR2: MNHEY, SVGAGI. The length of the CDR3 is 14 residues. Trimming at V came to 5 bases and at J to 6 bases, leaving 7 bases not matched to a gene. CDR3 coding DNA: TGTGCCAGCAGTCGGGGACAGGGTGATAATGGCTACACCTTC. It translates to CASSRGQGDNGYTF.

The chain joins TRBV19 to TRBJ2-7; 9 positions agree with TRBD1. V was pared by 5 bases and J by 2 bases, with 16 bases of the junction left unmatched. CDR1 and CDR2 (germline): LNHDA, SQIVND (reference sequence). The CDR3 has 18 residues. CDR3 residues: CASSAKGTDRGTPYEQYF. Written as DNA, the CDR3 is TGTGCCAGTAGTGCGAAGGGGACGGACAGGGGAACCCCCTACGAGCAGTACTTC.